This T cell receptor (beta chain) is drawn from a study of blood T cell repertoires in COVID-19. Background on the study: The United States, Italy and Spain provided the acute and convalescent COVID-19 samples. In each case, the material was cDNA or gDNA derived from T cells, B-cell-depleted T cells, or PBMCs.

Under the authors' procedure: Estimation of nucleated cell counts relied on the amplification of reference gene primers. Assay used: immunoSEQ multiplex PCR; TCRdb lists only in-frame clones, some missing. The V and J calls and clone size were taken over from that table, and D and trimming were inferred from the DNA. Of some 170,000 clones in the sample, around 84% are singletons; the top ten hold around 20%. The CDR3 has 16 amino acids. Trimming removed 6 bases from V and 2 bases from J; junction bases left unmatched: 11. Germline values: CDR1 WSHSY, CDR2 SAAADI. The chain recombines TRBV10-2 with TRBJ2-3, with 7 bases aligning to TRBD2. The sequence came from an elderly woman with acute or convalescent COVID-19. What was sequenced was peripheral blood. CDR3 residues: CASRVVSGVVTDTQYF. DNA of the CDR3: TGCGCCAGCAGAGTGGTAAGCGGGGTAGTCACAGATACGCAGTATTTT.